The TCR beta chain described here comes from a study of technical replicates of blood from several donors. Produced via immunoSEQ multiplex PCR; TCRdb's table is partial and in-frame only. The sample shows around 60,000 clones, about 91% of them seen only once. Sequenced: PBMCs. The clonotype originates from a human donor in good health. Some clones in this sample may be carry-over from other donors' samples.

For the CDR3, the DNA is TGTGCCAGCAGGGGGGACAGTGGGTCCTACGAGCAGTACTTC. Translating it yields CASRGDSGSYEQYF. This rearrangement joins TRBV6-1 to TRBJ2-7, with TRBD1 matching 7 bases. Germline V CDR1 and CDR2: MNHNS, SASEGT. CDR3 length: 14 residues. V was clipped by 6 bases and J by 1 base; unmatched bases: 6.